Following are 23 T cell receptor beta chains from one sample sequenced in a study of beta chain features in type 1 diabetes. Reverse transcription of all isolated RNA meant that expressed TCRB transcripts were sequenced. This table comes from immunoSEQ multiplex PCR, and its TCRdb copy is limited to in-frame clones, with some not included. The table has roughly 140,000 clones, around 51% seen once. The sequenced sample was Tregs from blood. The receptors were sampled from a man younger than 35 in good health.

This clone was seen a few times. V usage is TRBV4-1 and J usage is TRBJ2-4; 8 positions agree with TRBD1. V gave up 2 bases and J gave up 6 bases; unmatched junction bases: 6. The CDR3 loop spans 15 amino acids. Germline CDR1 and CDR2: MGHRA and YSYEKL. CDR3 DNA: TGCGCCAGCAGCCAATACGACAGGGGTGGAAACATTCAGTACTTC. It codes for CASSQYDRGGNIQYF.

In its sample, this clone was seen a few times. CDR3 loop: CASSLAGGRSGNTIYF. CDR3 sequence (DNA): TGTGCCAGCAGCTTAGCGGGAGGACGCTCTGGAAACACCATATATTTT. The V and J genes are TRBV7-2 and TRBJ1-3; D gene unclear. Germline V gene lookup returns CDR1 SGHTA and CDR2 FQGNSA. V shed 0 bases and J shed 0 bases, with 9 bases lying between them. The CDR3 sequence is 16 residues long.

This clone was counted a single time. V gene TRBV6-6 combines with J gene TRBJ2-7, with TRBD1 identical over 7 bases. V lost 2 bases to trimming and J lost 6 bases; unmatched junction nucleotides: 7. The CDR3 loop spans 14 amino acids. Germline lookup yields CDR1 MNHNY and CDR2 SVGAGI (reference sequence). The CDR3 DNA sequence: TGTGCCAGCAGTTACCCCACAGGGGCGGGCGAGCAGTACTTC. It codes for CASSYPTGAGEQYF.

This clone showed up just a few times. This chain links TRBV25-1 with TRBJ1-5; tentative D call: TRBD1 (5 bases). V shed 5 bases and J shed 1 base, with 9 bases lying between them. The CDR3 contains 14 residues. Germline V gene data show CDR1 as MGHDK and CDR2 as SYGVNS. CDR3 coding DNA: TGTGCCAGCAGTCTACGGGGGAGCAATCAGCCCCAGCATTTT. It encodes CASSLRGSNQPQHF.

This clone was picked up one time. The CDR3 region is CASSLSDSDSYEQYF. The CDR3 region has the DNA TGTGCCAGCAGTTTATCCGACTCCGACTCCTACGAGCAGTACTTC. V and J are TRBV28 and TRBJ2-7; no definite D call. Between the trimmed V and J ends, which lost 1 base and 0 bases, there was a span of 10 bases. Germline CDR1 MDHEN, CDR2 SYDVKM. The CDR3 totals 15 residues.

This rearrangement joins TRBV18 to TRBJ2-7; 12 nucleotides agree with TRBD1. With V trimmed by 2 bases and J by 4 bases, 3 bases remained unmatched. Germline values: CDR1 KGHSH, CDR2 LQKENI. This CDR3 is 15 amino acids long. The CDR3 nucleotides read TGTGCCAGCTCACCAGGGACAGGGGGCGGGTACGAGCAGTACTTC. Protein sequence: CASSPGTGGGYEQYF.

This chain connects TRBV10-3 to TRBJ2-5; 11 positions agree with TRBD2. Trimming cost V 5 bases and J 4 bases; bases outside gene matches: 0. Germline V gene data show CDR1 as ENHRY and CDR2 as SYGVKD. This CDR3 region has 13 residues. The DNA of the CDR3 is TGTGCCATCAGTCTAGCGGGGGGAGAGACCCAGTACTTC. Translated, it gives CAISLAGGETQYF.

The chain couples TRBV6-6 to TRBJ2-3, with 7 bases lining up with TRBD2. Per germline, CDR1 MNHNY and CDR2 SVGAGI (reference sequence). This CDR3 region has 15 residues. The junction had 5 bases not matched to a gene; V was cut back by 2 bases and J by 3 bases. The CDR3 coding sequence is TGTGCCAGCAGTTACCAGGGAGGGTGGACAGATACGCAGTATTTT. Translated, it gives CASSYQGGWTDTQYF.

In this sample, this clone turned up once. The genes are TRBV27 and TRBJ1-4, with 7 bases fitting TRBD1. The CDR3 contains 12 residues. J was trimmed by 8 bases and V by 6 bases; bases with no gene match: 3. CDR1 is MNHEY, CDR2 SMNVEV, per germline (reference sequence). CDR3 in amino acids: CASRGQSEKLFF. CDR3 DNA sequence: TGTGCCAGCAGGGGACAGTCCGAAAAACTGTTTTTT.

The V gene is TRBV11-2, the J gene TRBJ2-2, with 8 bases matching TRBD1. Unmatched junction bases numbered 5, after V lost 5 bases and J lost 3 bases. Looked up from germline, CDR1 is SGHAT and CDR2 is FQNNGV. The CDR3 has 15 amino acids. DNA of the CDR3: TGTGCCAGCAGCCTCGACAGGGGATACACCGGGGAGCTGTTTTTT. It encodes CASSLDRGYTGELFF.

The chain employs TRBV30 and TRBJ1-5; tentatively, D is TRBD1 (5 bases). CDR1 and CDR2 (germline): GTSNPN, SVGIG (reference sequence). The CDR3 contains 15 residues. V was trimmed by 2 bases and J by 2 bases, leaving 13 bases between them. The chain's CDR3 is CAWSSSKGGNQPQHF. The CDR3 bases are TGTGCCTGGAGTTCGAGTAAAGGGGGCAATCAGCCCCAGCATTTT.

The chain links TRBV5-1 to TRBJ2-1, with TRBD2 as a possible D gene (5 bases). Trimming shortened V by 6 bases and J by 3 bases, and 19 bases separated the two germline ends. This CDR3 region has 16 residues. Germline CDR1 is SGHRS and CDR2 is YFSETQ. CDR3 residues: CASTYQKLEVYNEQFF. The CDR3 DNA is TGCGCCAGCACCTACCAAAAACTAGAAGTCTACAATGAGCAGTTCTTC.

The gene calls are TRBV18 and TRBJ2-1; 8 bases agree with TRBD1. The V and J ends lost 1 base and 8 bases, in that order; junction bases with no gene match: 4. The CDR3 is made up of 14 amino acids. Germline loops: CDR1 KGHSH, CDR2 LQKENI. The DNA for the CDR3 is TGTGCCAGCTCACCACAGGTCAGGGGGCATGAGCAGTTCTTC. Translation gives CASSPQVRGHEQFF.

This clone came up a few times. The chain joins TRBV28 to TRBJ2-6; the match to TRBD2 covers 7 bases. The CDR3 runs 16 residues. The trim removed 5 bases at V and 1 base at J, leaving 5 bases unmatched. Germline V gives CDR1 MDHEN, CDR2 SYDVKM. CDR3 amino acids: CASSPREGSGANVLTF. The CDR3 DNA reads as TGTGCCAGCAGTCCCAGGGAGGGATCTGGGGCCAACGTCCTGACTTTC.

DNA of the CDR3: TGCAGCGTGGGGACAGGGGGCGATTCACCCCTCCACTTT. Protein product: CSVGTGGDSPLHF. The V gene is TRBV29-1, the J gene TRBJ1-6, with TRBD1 identical over 12 bases. Germline CDR1 SQVTM, CDR2 ANQGSEA. With 6 bases clipped from V and 8 bases from J, the junction kept 2 bases outside the gene matches. The CDR3 runs 13 residues.

The chain combines TRBV9 with TRBJ2-7; unclear D gene. The CDR3 has 14 residues. Trimming removed 3 bases at V and 3 bases at J, with 13 bases between. In germline, CDR1 is SGDLS, CDR2 YYNGEE. Written as DNA, the CDR3 is TGTGCCAGCAGCGGTCGAGGAGTTGGCTACGAGCAGTACTTC. Translated, it gives CASSGRGVGYEQYF.

A word on this clone: A junction boundary mismatches the germline segment, possibly from a read error. The genes are TRBV7-7 and TRBJ2-3, with 8 bases identical to TRBD1. Germline CDR1 reads SSHAT; CDR2 reads FNYEAQ (reference sequence). This CDR3 region has 15 residues. This CDR3 reads CASSQGAVSTDTQYF. For the CDR3, the DNA is TGTGCTAGCAGCCAGGGGGCGGTTAGCACAGATACGCAGTATTTT.

The chain combines TRBV9 with TRBJ1-4, with TRBD1 matching 9 bases. There are 16 residues in the CDR3. V lost 0 bases to trimming and J lost 8 bases; unmatched junction nucleotides: 8. Germline V lookup: CDR1 SGDLS, CDR2 YYNGEE. The CDR3 coding sequence is TGTGCCAGCAGCGTAGCTTCCGGGACAGGGAGAGAAAAACTGTTTTTT. Residues: CASSVASGTGREKLFF.

The genes are TRBV28 and TRBJ1-1, with D possibly being TRBD1 (5 bases). V lost 5 bases and J lost 0, with 7 bases in between. Germline CDR1 reads MDHEN; CDR2 reads SYDVKM. The CDR3 loop spans 13 amino acids. The CDR3, as DNA: TGTGCCAGCAGTATGGGGCTGAACACTGAAGCTTTCTTT. As protein: CASSMGLNTEAFF.

V is TRBV13 and J is TRBJ2-5, with 11 bases identical to TRBD2. CDR1 and CDR2 (germline): PRHDT, FYEKMQ (reference sequence). The CDR3 is 17 residues long. V shed 5 bases, J shed 3 bases, and the junction held 11 bases outside the gene matches. The CDR3 nucleotides read TGTGCCAGCAGCCCCCGGAGACTAGCGGGAAGTGAAGAGACCCAGTACTTC. This encodes CASSPRRLAGSEETQYF.

V and J are TRBV6-1 and TRBJ2-5, with TRBD1 matching over 7 bases. Trimming cost V 7 bases and J 0 bases; bases outside gene matches: 5. Germline CDR1 is MNHNS and CDR2 is SASEGT. This CDR3 comprises 14 residues. CDR3 protein: CASTRDRDQETQYF. Written as DNA, the CDR3 is TGTGCCAGCACCAGAGACAGGGACCAAGAGACCCAGTACTTC.

Only one count was recorded for this clone. The rearrangement joins TRBV9 to TRBJ2-1, with D maybe TRBD2 (5 bases). V lost 0 bases and J lost 0, with 7 bases in between. The CDR3 contains 15 residues. In germline, CDR1 is SGDLS, CDR2 YYNGEE. As DNA, the CDR3 is TGTGCCAGCAGCGTAGCAACTAGCTCCTACAATGAGCAGTTCTTC. It translates to CASSVATSSYNEQFF.

J is TRBJ2-7 and V is TRBV5-5; D gene unclear. CDR3 length: 14 amino acids. Germline assignment: CDR1 SGHKS and CDR2 YYEKEE (reference sequence). With 0 bases removed from V and 0 bases from J, the gap between germline ends came to 7 bases. For the CDR3, the DNA is TGTGCCAGCAGCTTGGGTCACATCTCCTACGAGCAGTACTTC. This codes for CASSLGHISYEQYF.